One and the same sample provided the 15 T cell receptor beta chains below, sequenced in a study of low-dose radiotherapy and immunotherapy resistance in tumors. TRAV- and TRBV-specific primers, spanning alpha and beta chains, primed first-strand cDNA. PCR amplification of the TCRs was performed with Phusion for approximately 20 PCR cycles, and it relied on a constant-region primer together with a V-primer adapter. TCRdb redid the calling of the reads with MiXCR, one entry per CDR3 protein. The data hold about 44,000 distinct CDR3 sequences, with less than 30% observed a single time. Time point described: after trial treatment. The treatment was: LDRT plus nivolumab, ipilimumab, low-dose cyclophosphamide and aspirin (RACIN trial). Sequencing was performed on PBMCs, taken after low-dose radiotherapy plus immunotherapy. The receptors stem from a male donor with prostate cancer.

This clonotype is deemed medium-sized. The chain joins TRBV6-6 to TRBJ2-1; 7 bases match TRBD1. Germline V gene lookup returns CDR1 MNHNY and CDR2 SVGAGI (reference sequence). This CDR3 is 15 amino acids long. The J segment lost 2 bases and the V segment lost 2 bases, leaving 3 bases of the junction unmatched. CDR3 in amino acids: CASSYTGTAYNEQFF. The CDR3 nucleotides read TGTGCCAGCAGTTACACAGGGACAGCCTACAATGAGCAGTTCTTC.

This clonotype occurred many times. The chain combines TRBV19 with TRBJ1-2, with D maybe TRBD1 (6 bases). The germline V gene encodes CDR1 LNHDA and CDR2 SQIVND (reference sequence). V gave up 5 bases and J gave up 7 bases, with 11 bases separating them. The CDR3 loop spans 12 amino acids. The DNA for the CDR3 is TGTGCCAGTAGTTTCCGCAGGGGTGGCTACACCTTC. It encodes CASSFRRGGYTF.

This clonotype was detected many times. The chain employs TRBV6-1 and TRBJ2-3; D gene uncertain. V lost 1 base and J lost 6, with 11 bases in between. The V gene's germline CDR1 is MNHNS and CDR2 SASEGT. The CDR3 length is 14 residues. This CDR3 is CASSEVGSRDTQYF. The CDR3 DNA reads TGTGCCAGCAGTGAAGTAGGTAGTCGGGATACGCAGTATTTT.

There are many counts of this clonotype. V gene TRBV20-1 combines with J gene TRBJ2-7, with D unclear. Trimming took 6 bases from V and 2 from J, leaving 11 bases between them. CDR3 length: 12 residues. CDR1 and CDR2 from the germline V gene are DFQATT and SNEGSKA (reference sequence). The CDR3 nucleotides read TGCAGTGCACCTGACGGGCCCTACGAGCAGTACTTC. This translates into CSAPDGPYEQYF.

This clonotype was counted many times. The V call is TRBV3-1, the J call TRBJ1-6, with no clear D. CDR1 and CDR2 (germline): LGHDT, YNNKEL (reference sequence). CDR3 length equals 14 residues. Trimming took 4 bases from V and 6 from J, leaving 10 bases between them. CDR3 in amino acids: CASSPFDANSPLHF. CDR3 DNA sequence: TGTGCCAGCAGCCCCTTCGACGCTAATTCACCCCTCCACTTT.

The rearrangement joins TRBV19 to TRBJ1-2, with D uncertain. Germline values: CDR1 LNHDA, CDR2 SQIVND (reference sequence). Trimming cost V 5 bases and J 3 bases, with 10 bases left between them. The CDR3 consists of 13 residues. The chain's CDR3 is CASSLAGDYGYTF. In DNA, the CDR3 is TGTGCCAGTAGTCTAGCGGGAGACTATGGCTACACCTTC.

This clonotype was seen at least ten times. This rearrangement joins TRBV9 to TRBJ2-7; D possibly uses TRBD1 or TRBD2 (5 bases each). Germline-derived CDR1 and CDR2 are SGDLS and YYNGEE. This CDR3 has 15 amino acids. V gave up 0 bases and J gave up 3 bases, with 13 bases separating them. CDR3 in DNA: TGTGCCAGCAGCGTAGCCGGGACGATTGACTACGAGCAGTACTTC. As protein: CASSVAGTIDYEQYF.

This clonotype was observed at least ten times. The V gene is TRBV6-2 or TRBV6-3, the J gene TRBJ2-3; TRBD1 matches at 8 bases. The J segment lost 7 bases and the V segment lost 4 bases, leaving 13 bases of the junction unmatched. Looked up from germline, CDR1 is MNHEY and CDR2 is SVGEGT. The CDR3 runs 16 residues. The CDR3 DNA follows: TGTGCCAGCAGTTTCTCCGGGACAGGACCTTCGAATACGCAGTATTTT. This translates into CASSFSGTGPSNTQYF.

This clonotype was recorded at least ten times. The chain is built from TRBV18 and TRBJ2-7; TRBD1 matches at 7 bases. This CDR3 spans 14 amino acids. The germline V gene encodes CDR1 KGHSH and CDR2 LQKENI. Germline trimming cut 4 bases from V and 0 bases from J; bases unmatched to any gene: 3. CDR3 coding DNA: TGTGCCAGCTCACAGGGGACAGACTCCTACGAGCAGTACTTC. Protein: CASSQGTDSYEQYF. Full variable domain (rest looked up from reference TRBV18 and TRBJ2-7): NAGVMQNPRHLVRRRGQEARLRCSPMKGHSHVYWYRQLPEEGLKFMVYLQKENIIDESGMPKERFSAEFPKEGPSILRIQQVVRGDSAAYFCASSQGTDSYEQYFGPGTRLTVT.

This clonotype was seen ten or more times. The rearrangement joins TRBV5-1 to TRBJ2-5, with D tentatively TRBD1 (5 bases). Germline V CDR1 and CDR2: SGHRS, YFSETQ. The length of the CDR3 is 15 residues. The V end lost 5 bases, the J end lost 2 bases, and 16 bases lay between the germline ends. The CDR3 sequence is CASSLIPGIQETQYF. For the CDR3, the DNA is TGCGCCAGCAGTTTAATCCCAGGGATACAAGAGACCCAGTACTTC.

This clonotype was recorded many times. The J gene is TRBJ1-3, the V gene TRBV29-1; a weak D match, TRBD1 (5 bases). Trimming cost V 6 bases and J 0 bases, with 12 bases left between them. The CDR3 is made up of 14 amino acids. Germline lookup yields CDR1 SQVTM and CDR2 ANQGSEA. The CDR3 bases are TGCAGCGTGGACCTCGGGGGCTCTGGAAACACCATATATTTT. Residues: CSVDLGGSGNTIYF.

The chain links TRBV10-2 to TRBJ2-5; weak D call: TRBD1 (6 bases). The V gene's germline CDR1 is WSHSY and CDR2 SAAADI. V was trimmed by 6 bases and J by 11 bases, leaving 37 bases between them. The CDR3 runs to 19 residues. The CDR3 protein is CASSARGVVGASSYNEQYF. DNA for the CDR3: TGCGCCAGCAGCGCCAGAGGCGTAGTGGGGGCAAGCTCCTACAATGAGCAGTACTTC.

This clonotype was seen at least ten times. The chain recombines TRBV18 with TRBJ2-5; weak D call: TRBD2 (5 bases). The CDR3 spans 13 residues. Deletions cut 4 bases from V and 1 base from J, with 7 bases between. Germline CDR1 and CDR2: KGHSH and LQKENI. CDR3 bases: TGTGCCAGCTCACGCGGACTCCAAGAGACCCAGTACTTC. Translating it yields CASSRGLQETQYF. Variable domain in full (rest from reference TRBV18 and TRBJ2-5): NAGVMQNPRHLVRRRGQEARLRCSPMKGHSHVYWYRQLPEEGLKFMVYLQKENIIDESGMPKERFSAEFPKEGPSILRIQQVVRGDSAAYFCASSRGLQETQYFGPGTRLLVL.

The chain's CDR3 is CATSYARDRGTDTQYF. The CDR3 region has the DNA TGTGCCACCTCGTACGCCCGGGACAGGGGAACAGATACGCAGTATTTT. The chain couples TRBV28 to TRBJ2-3; 10 bases line up with TRBD1. Germline CDR1 reads MDHEN; CDR2 reads SYDVKM. Trimming cost V 10 bases and J 3 bases; bases outside gene matches: 13. This CDR3 spans 16 amino acids.

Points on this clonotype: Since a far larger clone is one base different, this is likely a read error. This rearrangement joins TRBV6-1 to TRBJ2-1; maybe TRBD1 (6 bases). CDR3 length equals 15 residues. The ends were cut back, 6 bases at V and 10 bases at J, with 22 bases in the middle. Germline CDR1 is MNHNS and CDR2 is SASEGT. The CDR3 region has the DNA TGTGCCAGCAGCCGAGCGGACAGAAACTCCTACGAGCAGTTCTTC. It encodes CASSRADRNSYEQFF.